The T cell receptor (beta chain) under discussion was sequenced for a study of CD8 T cells in acute hepatitis C reinfection. This clone was seen just once. Its target is unknown. Broader study findings: No group differed significantly in the high NS3-1073 repertoire diversity.

CDR1 and CDR2 from the germline V gene are SEHNR and FQNEAQ (reference sequence). With V trimmed by 5 bases and J by 8 bases, 12 bases remained unmatched. The CDR3 length is 16 residues. Indicated time point: naive CD8 control sorted from an acute-time-point sample. A positive HCV RNA or antibody test following a negative test within 24 weeks defined acute primary infection. TCRdb's copy holds only in-frame clones and misses some; the assay was immunoSEQ multiplex PCR. The sample has about 40,000 clones, 80% to 90% seen once; the top ten hold roughly 9.8%. This sequence was found in a woman younger than 30 who spontaneously cleared hepatitis C infection. Sequencing was carried out using naive CD8+ T cells from PBMCs. The chain couples TRBV7-9 to TRBJ2-1; 10 nucleotides agree with TRBD2. The CDR3 DNA reads as TGTGCCAGCAGCAGCGAAAATCTAGCGGGAGAGCATGAGCAGTTCTTC. Amino acids: CASSSENLAGEHEQFF.